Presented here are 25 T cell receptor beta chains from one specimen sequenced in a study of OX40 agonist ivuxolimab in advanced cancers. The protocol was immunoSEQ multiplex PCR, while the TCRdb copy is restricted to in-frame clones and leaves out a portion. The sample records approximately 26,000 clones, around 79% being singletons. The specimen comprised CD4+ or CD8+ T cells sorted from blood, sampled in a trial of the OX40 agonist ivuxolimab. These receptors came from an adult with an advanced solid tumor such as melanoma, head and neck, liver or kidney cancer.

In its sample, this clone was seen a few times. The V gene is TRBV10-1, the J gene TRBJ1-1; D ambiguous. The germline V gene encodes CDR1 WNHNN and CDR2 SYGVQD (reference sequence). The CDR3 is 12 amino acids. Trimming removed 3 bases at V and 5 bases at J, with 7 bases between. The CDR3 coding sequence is TGCGCCAGCAGTGACGGGGTTACTGAAGCTTTCTTT. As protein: CASSDGVTEAFF.

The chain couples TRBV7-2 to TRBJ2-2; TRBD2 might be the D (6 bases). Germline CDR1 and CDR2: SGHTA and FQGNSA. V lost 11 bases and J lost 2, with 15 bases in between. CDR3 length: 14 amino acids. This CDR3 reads CAGRGAINTGELFF. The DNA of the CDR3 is TGTGCCGGTCGCGGGGCGATTAACACCGGGGAGCTGTTTTTT. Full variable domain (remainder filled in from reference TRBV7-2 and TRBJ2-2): GAGVSQSPSNKVTEKGKDVELRCDPISGHTALYWYRQSLGQGLEFLIYFQGNSAPDKSGLPSDRFSAERTGGSVSTLTIQRTQQEDSAVYLCAGRGAINTGELFFGEGSRLTVL.

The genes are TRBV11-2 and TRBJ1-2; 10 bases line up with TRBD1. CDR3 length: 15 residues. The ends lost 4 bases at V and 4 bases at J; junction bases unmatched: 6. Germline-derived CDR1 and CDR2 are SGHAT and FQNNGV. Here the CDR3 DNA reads TGTGCCAGCAGCTCAGGACAGGGGGGTGGCTATGGCTACACCTTC. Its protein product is CASSSGQGGGYGYTF.

The CDR3 nucleotides read TGTGCCAGCAGCTTAGGGTCGACAGGGCGGAATTCACCCCTCCACTTT. Protein: CASSLGSTGRNSPLHF. This chain joins TRBV7-8 and TRBJ1-6; 7 bases fit TRBD1. Trimming cost V 1 base and J 7 bases; bases outside gene matches: 7. The CDR3 has 16 residues. Germline V lookup: CDR1 SGHVS, CDR2 FQNEAQ.

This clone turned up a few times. CDR3 nucleotide sequence: TGTGCCAGCAGTCAGGGGTCTCCCTCCTACAATGAGCAGTTCTTC. Protein: CASSQGSPSYNEQFF. This chain connects TRBV13 to TRBJ2-1, with a weak D call TRBD1 (6 bases). The ends were cut back, 6 bases at V and 0 bases at J, with 12 bases in the middle. The CDR3 has 15 amino acids. Germline V gene lookup returns CDR1 PRHDT and CDR2 FYEKMQ (reference sequence).

CDR3 residues: CASNIPGGIQETQYF. The CDR3 DNA reads TGTGCCAGCAATATTCCGGGGGGGATTCAAGAGACCCAGTACTTC. V and J are TRBV9 and TRBJ2-5, with 8 bases lining up with TRBD2. Unmatched junction bases numbered 9, after V lost 6 bases and J lost 2 bases. The length of the CDR3 is 15 residues. Germline CDR1 is SGDLS and CDR2 is YYNGEE.

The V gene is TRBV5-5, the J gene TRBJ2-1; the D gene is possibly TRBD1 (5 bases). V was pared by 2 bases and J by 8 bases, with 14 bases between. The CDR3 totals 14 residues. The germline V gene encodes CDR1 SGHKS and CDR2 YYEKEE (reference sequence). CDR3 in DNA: TGTGCCAGCAGCTTTGACAGTTATTACGATGAGCAGTTCTTC. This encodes CASSFDSYYDEQFF. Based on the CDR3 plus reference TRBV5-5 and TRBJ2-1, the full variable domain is DAGVTQSPTHLIKTRGQQVTLRCSPISGHKSVSWYQQVLGQGPQFIFQYYEKEERGRGNFPDRFSARQFPNYSSELNVNALLLGDSALYLCASSFDSYYDEQFFGPGTRLTVL.

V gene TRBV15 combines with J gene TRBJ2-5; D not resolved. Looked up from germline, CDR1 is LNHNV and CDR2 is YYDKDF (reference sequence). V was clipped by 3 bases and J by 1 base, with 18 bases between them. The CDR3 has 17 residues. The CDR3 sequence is CATSREKFGSFQETQYF. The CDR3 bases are TGTGCCACCAGCAGGGAGAAATTCGGCAGCTTCCAAGAGACCCAGTACTTC.

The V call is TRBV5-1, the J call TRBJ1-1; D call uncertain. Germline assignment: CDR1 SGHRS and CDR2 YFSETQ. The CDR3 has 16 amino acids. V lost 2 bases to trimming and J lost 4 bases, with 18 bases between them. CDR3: CASSLNNRRWGTEAFF. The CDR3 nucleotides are TGCGCCAGCAGCTTAAACAATAGACGGTGGGGCACTGAAGCTTTCTTT.

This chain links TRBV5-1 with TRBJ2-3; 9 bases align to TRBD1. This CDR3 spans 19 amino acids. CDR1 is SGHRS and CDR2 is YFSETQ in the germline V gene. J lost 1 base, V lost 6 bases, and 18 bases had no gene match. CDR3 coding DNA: TGCGCCAGCATGGAGAGGGACAGGGTTAACGAAGAGGGCACAGATACGCAGTATTTT. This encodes CASMERDRVNEEGTDTQYF.

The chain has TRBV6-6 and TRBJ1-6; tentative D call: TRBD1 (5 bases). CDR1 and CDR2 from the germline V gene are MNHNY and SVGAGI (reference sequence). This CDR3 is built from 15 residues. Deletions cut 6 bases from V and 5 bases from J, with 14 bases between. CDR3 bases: TGTGCCAGCAGAATGGGGGATCTTAATAATTCACCCCTCCACTTT. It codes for CASRMGDLNNSPLHF.

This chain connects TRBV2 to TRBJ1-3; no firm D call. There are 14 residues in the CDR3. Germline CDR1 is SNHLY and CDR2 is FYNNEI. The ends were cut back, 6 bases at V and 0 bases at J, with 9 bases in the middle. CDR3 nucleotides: TGTGCCAGCAGCAAAGGGAACTCTGGAAACACCATATATTTT. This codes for CASSKGNSGNTIYF.

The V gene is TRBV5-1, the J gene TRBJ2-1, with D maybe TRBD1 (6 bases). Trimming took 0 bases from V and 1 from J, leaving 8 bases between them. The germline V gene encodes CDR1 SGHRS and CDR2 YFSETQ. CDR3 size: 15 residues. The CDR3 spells CASSLGGQSYNEQFF. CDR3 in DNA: TGCGCCAGCAGCTTGGGTGGACAGTCCTACAATGAGCAGTTCTTC.

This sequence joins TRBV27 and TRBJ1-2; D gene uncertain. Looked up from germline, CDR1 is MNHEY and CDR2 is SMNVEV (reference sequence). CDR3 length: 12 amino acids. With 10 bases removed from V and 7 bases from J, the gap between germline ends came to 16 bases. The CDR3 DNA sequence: TGTGCCACTTGGGCCCTATCGGGTGGCTACACCTTC. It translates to CATWALSGGYTF.

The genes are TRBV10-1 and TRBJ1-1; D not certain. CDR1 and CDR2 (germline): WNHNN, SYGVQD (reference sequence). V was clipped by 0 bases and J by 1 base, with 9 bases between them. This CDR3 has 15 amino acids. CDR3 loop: CASSESARENTEAFF. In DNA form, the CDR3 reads TGCGCCAGCAGTGAGTCCGCTCGGGAGAACACTGAAGCTTTCTTT.

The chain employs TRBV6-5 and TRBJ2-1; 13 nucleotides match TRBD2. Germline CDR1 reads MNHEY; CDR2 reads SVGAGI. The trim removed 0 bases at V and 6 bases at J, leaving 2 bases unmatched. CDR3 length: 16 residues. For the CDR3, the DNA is TGTGCCAGCAGTTACTCGACTAGCGGGGGGATCAATGAGCAGTTCTTC. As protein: CASSYSTSGGINEQFF.

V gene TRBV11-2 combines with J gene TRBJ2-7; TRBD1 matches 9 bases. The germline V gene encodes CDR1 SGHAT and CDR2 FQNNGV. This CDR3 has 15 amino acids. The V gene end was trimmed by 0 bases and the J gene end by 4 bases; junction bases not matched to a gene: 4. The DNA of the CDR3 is TGTGCCAGCAGCTTAGATCGGACAGGGGCGTACGAGCAGTACTTC. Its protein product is CASSLDRTGAYEQYF.

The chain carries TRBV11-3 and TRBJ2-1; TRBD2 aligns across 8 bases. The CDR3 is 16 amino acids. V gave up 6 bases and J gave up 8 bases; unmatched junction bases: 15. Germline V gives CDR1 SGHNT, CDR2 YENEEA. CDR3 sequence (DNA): TGTGCCAGCAGTGGAGGAAGCGGGGGCCTCACGGATGAGCAGTTCTTC. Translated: CASSGGSGGLTDEQFF.

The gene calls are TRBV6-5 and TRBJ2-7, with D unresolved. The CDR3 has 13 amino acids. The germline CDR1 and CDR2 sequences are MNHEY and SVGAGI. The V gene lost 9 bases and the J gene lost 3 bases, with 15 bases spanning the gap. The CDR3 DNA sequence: TGTGCCAGTTCTTGGATGCACAACTACGAGCAGTACTTC. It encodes CASSWMHNYEQYF.

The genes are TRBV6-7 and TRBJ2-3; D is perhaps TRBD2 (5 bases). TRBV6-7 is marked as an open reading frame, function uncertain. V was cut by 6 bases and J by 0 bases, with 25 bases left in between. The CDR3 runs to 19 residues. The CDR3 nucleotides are TGTGCCAGCAGCCCCCCGAGGGTCGAGAAATTGGGAAGCACAGATACGCAGTATTTT. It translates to CASSPPRVEKLGSTDTQYF.

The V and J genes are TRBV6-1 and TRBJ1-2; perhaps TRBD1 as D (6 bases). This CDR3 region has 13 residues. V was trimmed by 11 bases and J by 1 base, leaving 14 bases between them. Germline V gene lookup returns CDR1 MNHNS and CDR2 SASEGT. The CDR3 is CADQDSNNYGYTF. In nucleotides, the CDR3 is TGTGCCGACCAGGACAGCAATAACTATGGCTACACCTTC.

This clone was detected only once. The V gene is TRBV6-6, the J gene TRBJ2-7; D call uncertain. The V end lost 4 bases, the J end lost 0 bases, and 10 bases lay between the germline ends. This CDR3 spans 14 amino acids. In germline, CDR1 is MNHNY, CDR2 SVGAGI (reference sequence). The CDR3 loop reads CASSFVAASYEQYF. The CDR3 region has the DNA TGTGCCAGCAGTTTCGTGGCTGCCTCCTACGAGCAGTACTTC.

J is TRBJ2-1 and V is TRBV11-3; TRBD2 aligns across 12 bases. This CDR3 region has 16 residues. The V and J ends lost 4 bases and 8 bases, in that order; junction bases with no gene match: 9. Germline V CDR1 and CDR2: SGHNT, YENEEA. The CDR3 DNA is TGTGCCAGCAGCTCCCTAGCGGGGGGGCTTGGGTATGAGCAGTTCTTC. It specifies CASSSLAGGLGYEQFF.

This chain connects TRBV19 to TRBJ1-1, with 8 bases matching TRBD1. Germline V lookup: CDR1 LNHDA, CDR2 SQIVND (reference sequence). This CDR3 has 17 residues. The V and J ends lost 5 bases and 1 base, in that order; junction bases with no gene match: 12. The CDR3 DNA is TGTGCCAGTAGTTTCGGCGGGGCAGGGGGCCCGAACACTGAAGCTTTCTTT. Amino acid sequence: CASSFGGAGGPNTEAFF.

CDR3 region: CASSLGDGLGSGNTIYF. The CDR3 DNA reads TGTGCCAGCAGCTTAGGAGACGGCTTAGGATCTGGAAACACCATATATTTT. This chain links TRBV13 with TRBJ1-3, with D uncertain. V was clipped by 0 bases and J by 1 base, with 13 bases between them. Per the germline V gene, CDR1 is PRHDT and CDR2 is FYEKMQ (reference sequence). The CDR3 has 17 amino acids.